The next 26 T cell receptor beta chains were all read from a single sample in a study of T cell responses to AZD1222 COVID-19 vaccine. TCRdb's table, derived via immunoSEQ multiplex PCR, lists solely in-frame clones and lacks some. The sample holds 95,000 to 150,000 clones; around 89% are singletons and the top ten take roughly 10%. The sample was peripheral blood, taken on day 0 of MenACWY control vaccination. All receptors derive from an adult in good health.

The chain couples TRBV10-3 to TRBJ2-5, with D possibly matching TRBD2 (6 bases). V lost 4 bases to trimming and J lost 2 bases, with 14 bases between them. Germline values: CDR1 ENHRY, CDR2 SYGVKD. The CDR3 length is 15 residues. CDR3 in amino acids: CAISAAFGGQETQYF. DNA of the CDR3: TGTGCCATCAGTGCAGCCTTCGGGGGACAAGAGACCCAGTACTTC.

The J gene is TRBJ1-5, the V gene TRBV4-1, with a possible D match to TRBD1 (5 bases). From germline, CDR1 is MGHRA and CDR2 YSYEKL. The CDR3 runs 15 residues. The V gene lost 3 bases and the J gene lost 0 bases, with 9 bases spanning the gap. CDR3 sequence reads: CASSQGTGSNQPQHF. Written as DNA, the CDR3 is TGCGCCAGCAGCCAGGGAACAGGTAGCAATCAGCCCCAGCATTTT.

The rearrangement joins TRBV27 to TRBJ2-1; the match to TRBD2 covers 13 bases. V trimming: 3 bases; J trimming: 0 bases; junction bases outside the gene matches: 5. This CDR3 is 18 amino acids long. Germline assignment: CDR1 MNHEY and CDR2 SMNVEV (reference sequence). CDR3 in amino acids: CASSFLLAGGVSYNEQFF. The DNA of the CDR3 is TGTGCCAGCAGTTTCCTACTAGCGGGAGGGGTCTCCTACAATGAGCAGTTCTTC.

This sequence joins TRBV6-5 and TRBJ2-1; no definite D call. This CDR3 is 15 amino acids long. Germline assignment: CDR1 MNHEY and CDR2 SVGAGI. Trimming took 6 bases from V and 1 from J, leaving 13 bases between them. DNA of the CDR3: TGTGCCAGCAGAAGTAGAATGGGGTCCTACAATGAGCAGTTCTTC. Translation gives CASRSRMGSYNEQFF.

About this clone: Its ends do not fully match the called genes, so a read error is possible. The V and J genes are TRBV29-1 and TRBJ2-5, with D unclear. Germline assignment: CDR1 SQVTM and CDR2 ANQGSEA. This CDR3 comprises 13 residues. The chain's CDR3 is CSVEGRIQETQYF. The CDR3 DNA follows: TGCAGCGTGGAAGGACGGATTCAAGAGACCCAGTACTTC. Together with reference TRBV29-1 and TRBJ2-5, the CDR3 gives the full variable domain: SAVISQKPSRDICQRGTSLTIQCQVDSQVTMMFWYRQQPGQSLTLIATANQGSEATYESGFVIDKFPISRPNLTFSTLTVSNMSPEDSSIYLCSVEGRIQETQYFGPGTRLLVL.

Only one count was recorded for this clone. This chain links TRBV5-1 with TRBJ1-3; unclear D gene. From germline, CDR1 is SGHRS and CDR2 YFSETQ. Trimming took off 0 bases at V and 2 bases at J, with 9 bases between the two ends. The CDR3 is 15 residues long. In DNA, the CDR3 is TGCGCCAGCAGCTTGGGGGTGCCTACTGGAAACACCATATATTTT. The encoded protein is CASSLGVPTGNTIYF.

The J gene is TRBJ2-7, the V gene TRBV9; D is perhaps TRBD1 (5 bases). The CDR3 contains 14 residues. Trimming shortened V by 0 bases and J by 7 bases, and 14 bases separated the two germline ends. CDR1 SGDLS and CDR2 YYNGEE come from the germline V gene. CDR3 loop: CASSVGEAGLEQYF. The CDR3 coding sequence is TGTGCCAGCAGCGTAGGGGAAGCAGGGCTGGAGCAGTACTTC.

The chain links TRBV6-5 to TRBJ1-3, with a tentative D call TRBD1 (5 bases). Germline CDR1 and CDR2: MNHEY and SVGAGI. The CDR3 loop spans 14 amino acids. V was cut by 8 bases and J by 2 bases, with 13 bases left in between. The CDR3 DNA is TGTGCCAGCCGAGGGGTTTTGGCTGGAAACACCATATATTTT. Translation gives CASRGVLAGNTIYF.

This clone was counted a few times. The gene calls are TRBV5-1 and TRBJ2-1; unclear D gene. Trimming cost V 1 base and J 3 bases, with 8 bases left between them. The CDR3 is 14 amino acids. The germline CDR1 and CDR2 sequences are SGHRS and YFSETQ. The DNA for the CDR3 is TGCGCCAGCAGCTTGTCGGAGATCTACAATGAGCAGTTCTTC. It translates to CASSLSEIYNEQFF.

The chain recombines TRBV7-9 with TRBJ1-2, with 12 bases fitting TRBD1. The CDR3 has 16 residues. The trim removed 3 bases at V and 8 bases at J, leaving 10 bases unmatched. Per germline, CDR1 SEHNR and CDR2 FQNEAQ (reference sequence). The CDR3 coding sequence is TGTGCCAGCAGCTTGGGTAGGGACAGGGGGCTTAACGGCTACACCTTC. Encoded protein: CASSLGRDRGLNGYTF.

The chain is built from TRBV6-2 or TRBV6-3 and TRBJ1-1; the match to TRBD1 covers 8 bases. The V gene end was trimmed by 6 bases and the J gene end by 1 base; junction bases not matched to a gene: 4. The CDR3 consists of 14 residues. Germline-derived CDR1 and CDR2 are MNHEY and SVGEGT. CDR3: CASSWTGKNTEAFF. CDR3 sequence (DNA): TGTGCCAGCAGCTGGACAGGGAAGAACACTGAAGCTTTCTTT.

The chain couples TRBV4-2 to TRBJ2-1; no clear D. CDR1 is LGHNA, CDR2 YNFKEQ, per germline. V gave up 0 bases and J gave up 3 bases, with 6 bases separating them. The CDR3 consists of 14 residues. In DNA, the CDR3 is TGTGCCAGCAGCCAAGAAAGAGACTACAATGAGCAGTTCTTC. This sequence encodes CASSQERDYNEQFF.

The rearrangement joins TRBV10-3 to TRBJ1-5; D unresolved. The CDR3 extends over 13 amino acids. Germline V gene lookup returns CDR1 ENHRY and CDR2 SYGVKD. V lost 0 bases and J 2 bases, leaving 2 bases between the germline ends. CDR3: CAISESGNQPQHF. CDR3 sequence (DNA): TGTGCCATCAGTGAGTCTGGCAATCAGCCCCAGCATTTT.

This clone was seen a few times. This chain links TRBV11-3 with TRBJ2-3; D is possibly TRBD1 (5 bases). CDR1 SGHNT and CDR2 YENEEA come from the germline V gene. The CDR3 is made up of 16 amino acids. The V end lost 5 bases, the J end lost 2 bases, and 17 bases lay between the germline ends. CDR3 region: CASSELTGHHTDTQYF. The CDR3 nucleotides read TGTGCCAGCAGCGAGCTTACAGGCCATCACACAGATACGCAGTATTTT.

The chain links TRBV7-3 to TRBJ2-3, with TRBD1 as a possible D gene (5 bases). The germline V gene encodes CDR1 SGHTA and CDR2 FQGTGA. Deletions cut 8 bases from V and 1 base from J, with 13 bases between. The CDR3 covers 14 residues. The CDR3 loop is CASGNRGGTDTQYF. The CDR3, as DNA: TGTGCCAGCGGCAATAGGGGCGGCACAGATACGCAGTATTTT.

The chain uses TRBV5-8 and TRBJ1-1; unclear D gene. V shed 6 bases and J shed 11 bases, with 23 bases lying between them. This CDR3 spans 14 amino acids. Germline V gene data show CDR1 as SGHTS and CDR2 as YDEGEE. The CDR3, as DNA: TGTGCCAGCACCTGGGAGCATCGTGGGGTTTTGGCTTTCTTT. Amino acid sequence: CASTWEHRGVLAFF.

V gene TRBV12-3 or TRBV12-4 combines with J gene TRBJ1-6, with D possibly matching TRBD1 (5 bases). V was shortened by 4 bases and J by 11 bases, with 9 bases between the two germline ends. The CDR3 has 12 amino acids. Here the CDR3 reads CASSYGTPPLHF. CDR3 sequence (DNA): TGTGCCAGCAGTTACGGGACCCCACCCCTCCACTTT.

The chain recombines TRBV7-9 with TRBJ2-1; D perhaps matches TRBD2 (6 bases). Trimming took off 5 bases at V and 9 bases at J, with 14 bases between the two ends. Germline V gene lookup returns CDR1 SEHNR and CDR2 FQNEAQ (reference sequence). The CDR3 extends over 13 amino acids. The CDR3 reads CASSPAGGPEQFF. The CDR3 nucleotides read TGTGCCAGCAGCCCAGCCGGAGGGCCTGAGCAGTTCTTC.

The genes are TRBV5-4 and TRBJ1-2; D is unclear. CDR3 size: 15 residues. Trimming removed 6 bases from V and 4 bases from J, with 19 bases in between. Germline V gives CDR1 SGHNT, CDR2 YYREEE (reference sequence). As DNA, the CDR3 is TGTGCCAGCACCCCCGGGGTGAAGGGAATCTATGGCTACACCTTC. It is translated as CASTPGVKGIYGYTF. Full variable domain (missing parts from reference TRBV5-4 and TRBJ1-2): ETGVTQSPTHLIKTRGQQVTLRCSSQSGHNTVSWYQQALGQGPQFIFQYYREEENGRGNFPPRFSGLQFPNYSSELNVNALELDDSALYLCASTPGVKGIYGYTFGSGTRLTVV.

The rearrangement joins TRBV7-2 to TRBJ2-1; perhaps TRBD1 as D (6 bases). CDR1 is SGHTA, CDR2 FQGNSA, per germline. The CDR3 has 14 residues. Trimming removed 5 bases from V and 3 bases from J, with 11 bases in between. The DNA of the CDR3 is TGTGCCAGCAGCCCAAGACAGGACTACAATGAGCAGTTCTTC. Amino acid sequence: CASSPRQDYNEQFF. Filled out from reference TRBV7-2 and TRBJ2-1, the complete variable domain reads GAGVSQSPSNKVTEKGKDVELRCDPISGHTALYWYRQSLGQGLEFLIYFQGNSAPDKSGLPSDRFSAERTGGSVSTLTIQRTQQEDSAVYLCASSPRQDYNEQFFGPGTRLTVL.

The chain links TRBV19 to TRBJ1-5; 9 nucleotides line up with TRBD1. V was clipped by 3 bases and J by 6 bases; unmatched bases: 6. This CDR3 region has 15 residues. Germline V CDR1 and CDR2: LNHDA, SQIVND (reference sequence). CDR3 DNA sequence: TGTGCCAGTAGTATGGGGACAGGGTTTTCTCAGCCCCAGCATTTT. Its protein product is CASSMGTGFSQPQHF.

The chain couples TRBV6-5 to TRBJ2-1, with 8 bases aligning to TRBD1. V dropped 8 bases and J dropped 4; count of bases not matched to a gene: 10. This CDR3 is built from 15 residues. CDR1 and CDR2 from the germline V gene are MNHEY and SVGAGI. This chain's CDR3 is CASSNPGQAYNEQFF. CDR3 sequence (DNA): TGTGCCAGCTCCAACCCGGGACAGGCTTACAATGAGCAGTTCTTC.

V gene TRBV5-4 combines with J gene TRBJ2-7; 12 bases match TRBD2. The CDR3 totals 15 residues. J lost 2 bases, V lost 5 bases, and 5 bases had no gene match. Germline loops: CDR1 SGHNT, CDR2 YYREEE (reference sequence). CDR3 sequence reads: CASRPGLAGTYEQYF. The CDR3 DNA reads TGTGCCAGCAGACCCGGACTAGCGGGGACCTACGAGCAGTACTTC.

V gene TRBV10-2 combines with J gene TRBJ2-7; D possibly uses TRBD1 or TRBD2 (6 bases each). CDR1 is WSHSY and CDR2 is SAAADI in the germline V gene. The CDR3 loop spans 15 amino acids. The V end lost 2 bases, the J end lost 3 bases, and 14 bases lay between the germline ends. In DNA, the CDR3 is TGCGCCAGCAGTGAGAGGGGGGTCCAGGGCTACGAGCAGTACTTC. Protein product: CASSERGVQGYEQYF.

DNA for the CDR3: TGTGCCAGCAGCCAAGGAAGAGGCAGGGACAACTATGGCTACACCTTC. It yields the protein CASSQGRGRDNYGYTF. The V and J genes are TRBV3-1 (or the pseudogene TRBV3-2) and TRBJ1-2, with a weak D call TRBD1 (5 bases). CDR3 length: 16 residues. Germline CDR1 reads LGHDT; CDR2 reads YNNKEL (reference sequence). With 1 base removed from V and 2 bases from J, the gap between germline ends came to 14 bases.

V is TRBV4-1 and J is TRBJ2-7; D might be TRBD1 or TRBD2, each matching 5 bases. The CDR3 sequence is 14 residues long. Germline CDR1 MGHRA, CDR2 YSYEKL. V was cut by 1 base and J by 5 bases, with 12 bases left in between. Written as DNA, the CDR3 is TGCGCCAGCAGCCAAGTGGGACCGGGCGACGAGCAGTACTTC. It codes for CASSQVGPGDEQYF.